The following is a T cell receptor beta chain sequence with its context. Its cognate antigen is unknown. V was pared by 3 bases and J by 2 bases, with 7 bases between. The CDR3 totals 13 residues. Germline values: CDR1 MNHNS, CDR2 SASEGT. The deep-level immunoSEQ assay was used. Here immunoSEQ multiplex PCR was the method, and the copy in TCRdb shows in-frame clones only, minus some. The sample records about 2.2 million clones, around 95% being singletons. The sample comes from a study of shared clonotypes between healthy human individuals. Study-level background: Every donor yielded three CD4 naive, three CD4 memory, two CD8 naive and one CD8 memory plate.

Findings of the study overall: Among non-shared clonotypes, generation probabilities were lower than among those shared by all four donors.

CD45RO-negative, CCR7-selected cells formed the naive CD8 fraction, which excluded terminally differentiated effector memory CD45RA+ cells. This sequence originates from a man between 18 and 35 years old in good health. Some clones in this sample may be carry-over from other donors' samples. This chain connects TRBV6-1 to TRBJ1-2, with D possibly matching TRBD1 (5 bases). The sample taken for sequencing was naive CD8+ T cells from PBMCs. DNA for the CDR3: TGTGCCAGCAGTGATTACAGGAACTATGGCTACACCTTC. Its translation: CASSDYRNYGYTF.